This T cell receptor beta chain was recovered during a study of blood T cell repertoires in COVID-19. Study-wide context: The samples span acute and convalescent COVID-19 from the United States, Italy and Spain. The analysed material was cDNA or gDNA that came from T cells, B-cell-depleted T cells, or PBMCs.

V was pared by 3 bases and J by 2 bases, with 7 bases between. This CDR3 is built from 13 residues. Germline-derived CDR1 and CDR2 are MDHEN and SYDVKM. Per the study methods: Estimation of nucleated cell counts was performed using reference gene primer amplification. Profiling relied on immunoSEQ multiplex PCR, and the TCRdb table lists in-frame clones only, not all of them. Clone size and the V and J calls come from that table; the DNA yielded D and trimming. The sample consists of approximately 300,000 clones, approximately 90% of them appearing once. Sequenced input: peripheral blood. The chain links TRBV28 to TRBJ1-2; no clear D. This clonotype originated in a man aged 25 to 40 with acute or convalescent COVID-19. CDR3: CASSFSENYGYTF. The CDR3 DNA sequence: TGTGCCAGCAGTTTCTCAGAAAACTATGGCTACACCTTC.